This is a list of T cell receptor gamma chains from one sample in a study of gamma-delta chains in newborns, infants, children. TCRdb re-processed the reads using CATT. The sample includes about 2,800 gamma-chain clones, roughly 28% of them seen just once. The source material was blood. The receptor set was obtained from a child who was a newborn, infant or young child, either healthy, febrile or measles-vaccinated (not recorded which). Each CDR3 is given with its conserved first and last residue. The order of the fields is CDR3 protein, CDR3 DNA, V gene, clone size, J gene. The size field is filled for only some rows; it gives once, few, many or a size class.

CALWEVPHKKLF TGTGCCTTGTGGGAGGTGCCTCATAAGAAACTCTTT TRGV9 - TRGJ1/TRGJ2
CATWGYKKLF TGTGCCACCTGGGGGTATAAGAAACTCTTT TRGV8 medium-sized TRGJ1/TRGJ2
CALWEVGPEQLGKKIKVF TGTGCCTTGTGGGAGGTGGGACCAGAACAGTTGGGCAAAAAAATCAAGGTATTT TRGV9 - TRGJP
CALWEQELGKKIKVF TGTGCCTTGTGGGAGCAAGAGTTGGGCAAAAAAATCAAGGTATTT TRGV9 hyperexpanded TRGJP
CALWEVVGMQELGKKIKVF TGTGCCTTGTGGGAGGTAGTGGGCATGCAAGAGTTGGGCAAAAAAATCAAGGTATTT TRGV9 few TRGJP
CALCLTGWFKIF TGTGCCTTGTGCCTCACTGGTTGGTTCAAGATATTT TRGV9 - TRGJP1
CALWEVQPELGKKIKVF TGTGCCTTGTGGGAGGTGCAGCCTGAGTTGGGCAAAAAAATCAAGGTATTT TRGV9 - TRGJP
CALWDGQELGKKIKVF TGTGCCTTGTGGGATGGCCAAGAGTTGGGCAAAAAAATCAAGGTATTT TRGV9 medium-sized TRGJP
CALWEVKGELGKKIKVF TGTGCCTTGTGGGAGGTGAAGGGAGAGTTGGGCAAAAAAATCAAGGTATTT TRGV9 - TRGJP
CALWGSGLGKKIKVF TGTGCCTTGTGGGGCAGCGGGTTGGGCAAAAAAATCAAGGTATTT TRGV9 - TRGJP
CALWEVLQLGKKIKVF TGTGCCTTGTGGGAGGTTCTACAGTTGGGCAAAAAAATCAAGGTATTT TRGV9 - TRGJP
CALWDQPQELGKKIKVF TGTGCCTTGTGGGATCAGCCCCAAGAGTTGGGCAAAAAAATCAAGGTATTT TRGV9 medium-sized TRGJP
CATWETPRVKTF TGTGCCACCTGGGAAACTCCCAGGGTCAAGACGTTT TRGV2 large TRGJP2
CATWCSDWIKTF TGTGCCACCTGGTGTAGTGATTGGATCAAGACGTTT TRGV4 - TRGJP2
CALWEGDRPRVLGKKIKVF TGTGCCTTGTGGGAGGGCGACCGCCCCCGGGTGTTGGGCAAAAAAATCAAGGTATTT TRGV9 medium-sized TRGJP
CALWESRFQELGKKIKVF TGTGCCTTGTGGGAGAGCAGGTTCCAAGAGTTGGGCAAAAAAATCAAGGTATTT TRGV9 - TRGJP
CATWDGPTTGWFKIF TGTGCCACCTGGGATGGGCCTACCACTGGTTGGTTCAAGATATTT TRGV4 - TRGJP1
CALWETELGKKIKVF TGTGCCTTGTGGGAGACCGAGTTGGGCAAAAAAATCAAGGTATTT TRGV9 large TRGJP